Listed below are T cell receptor beta chains from one sample, sequenced in a study of shared clonotypes between healthy human individuals. Using immunoSEQ multiplex PCR, the repertoire was profiled, and TCRdb retains in-frame clones only, with some absent. The repertoire holds hundreds of thousands of clones, with around 73% as singletons. Sequencing was performed on memory CD4+ T cells sorted from blood. The origin of the receptors is a woman younger than 45 in good health. Both conserved end residues are trimmed from each CDR3. A D gene is named only where the DNA matches it firmly.

-,TRBJ1-1,TRBV7-2,ASSLLGQGGTEAF
-,TRBJ1-2,TRBV5-4,ASSLLSDLNYGYT
TRBD2,TRBJ2-3,TRBV2,ASSVSGGRGTDTQY
-,TRBJ2-1,TRBV5-1,ASSYGTEGLGQF
TRBD2,TRBJ2-3,TRBV2,ASSGLAGFADTQY
-,TRBJ2-5,TRBV4-1,ASSPGLGSPSAPY
-,TRBJ1-2,TRBV20-1,SAQGDGYT
TRBD1,TRBJ1-3,TRBV25-1,ASRPGGPGNTIY
-,TRBJ1-5,TRBV2,ALEDQPQH
TRBD1,TRBJ2-7,TRBV7-2,ASSLVFMGFGTGGAEQY
-,TRBJ2-3,TRBV7-6,ASSLGPPGQLQPDTQY
TRBD1,TRBJ2-5,TRBV5-1,ASSPGQGEETQY
-,TRBJ2-5,TRBV5-1,ASSNGGSQGQETQY
TRBD2,TRBJ2-7,TRBV5-1,ASSPGTTYEQY
-,TRBJ2-1,TRBV14,ASSPTGPRYNEQF
TRBD1,TRBJ1-2,TRBV2,ASISTGGLYGYT
-,TRBJ2-3,TRBV20-1,SAREANTQY
TRBD1,TRBJ1-5,TRBV5-6,ASSSRQGAYSNQPQH
-,TRBJ1-1,TRBV2,ASSGVGRATEAF
TRBD2,TRBJ2-7,TRBV11-2,ASSLASGSPYEQY
-,TRBJ2-1,TRBV6-6,ASSHRDEQF
-,TRBJ1-5,TRBV28,ASSLHRGAVSNQPQH
-,TRBJ1-2,TRBV19,ASSIGGPVDGYT
TRBD2,-,TRBV4-1,ASSHPWVGLAGRTEQY
-,TRBJ1-4,TRBV29-1,SVGEGYEKLF
TRBD2,TRBJ2-5,TRBV25-1,ASSEPQVAGGPGETQY
-,TRBJ2-7,TRBV7-9,ASSPRQSSYEQY
-,TRBJ1-2,TRBV5-1,ASSLLGGPDGYT
-,TRBJ2-2,TRBV28,ASSRVSGTGELF
TRBD2,TRBJ2-1,TRBV5-8,ASSAGLQNYNEQF
-,TRBJ1-2,TRBV5-4,ASSLESRGRAGYT